Listed here are 12 T cell receptor beta chains from one sample, sequenced in a study of CD8+ T cells in alopecia areata. Extracted RNA was reverse transcribed, and the resulting cDNA served as sequencing template. Assay: immunoSEQ multiplex PCR; the TCRdb copy retains only in-frame clones and omits some. The sample contains 95,000 to 150,000 clones, 47% of which appear only once. Sequencing was carried out using NKG2D-low CD8+ T cells sorted from blood. The receptors here all came from a human donor with alopecia areata.

This clone was picked up a small number of times. The chain combines TRBV29-1 with TRBJ2-7; the D gene is possibly TRBD1 (6 bases). V lost 4 bases and J lost 6, with 19 bases in between. CDR1 and CDR2 from the germline V gene are SQVTM and ANQGSEA. This CDR3 region has 14 residues. The CDR3 nucleotides read TGCAGCGTTGTAGTCAGGGGAATGGGGGTCGAGCAGTACTTC. Protein sequence: CSVVVRGMGVEQYF.

The genes are TRBV5-6 and TRBJ2-3; D is perhaps TRBD2 (6 bases). This CDR3 spans 15 amino acids. CDR1 and CDR2 from the germline V gene are SGHDT and YYEEEE. The V and J ends lost 5 bases and 2 bases respectively, with 15 bases between them. The CDR3 loop reads CASSRLAGSTDTQYF. DNA of the CDR3: TGTGCCAGCAGTCGTCTGGCGGGGTCCACAGATACGCAGTATTTT.

The J gene is TRBJ2-7, the V gene TRBV4-3; 7 positions match TRBD1. V lost 0 bases and J lost 0; bases outside the gene matches: 2. Germline-derived CDR1 and CDR2 are LGHNA and YSLEER. This CDR3 has 15 amino acids. CDR3 loop: CASSQDRDSSYEQYF. CDR3 bases: TGCGCCAGCAGCCAAGATCGGGACAGCTCCTACGAGCAGTACTTC.

This clone was counted a few times. The J gene is TRBJ2-3, the V gene TRBV14; D unclear. The germline CDR1 and CDR2 sequences are SGHDN and FVKESK. V gave up 3 bases and J gave up 11 bases, with 15 bases separating them. There are 13 residues in the CDR3. The DNA of the CDR3 is TGTGCCAGCAGCCAGGAGTCCATGGTGAAGCAGTATTTT. This gives the protein CASSQESMVKQYF.

This clone was seen more than once but under ten times. The chain is built from TRBV4-3 and TRBJ1-1; D is ambiguous. Germline-derived CDR1 and CDR2 are LGHNA and YSLEER. V lost 1 base to trimming and J lost 3 bases, with 6 bases between them. The CDR3 contains 13 residues. The CDR3 here is CASSQGVDTEAFF. The DNA of the CDR3 is TGCGCCAGCAGCCAAGGAGTAGACACTGAAGCTTTCTTT.

The chain carries TRBV2 and TRBJ2-3, with 7 bases aligning to TRBD2. The CDR3 is 15 amino acids. Germline V lookup: CDR1 SNHLY, CDR2 FYNNEI. The V gene end was trimmed by 6 bases and the J gene end by 6 bases; junction bases not matched to a gene: 12. CDR3 sequence (DNA): TGTGCCAGCAGCTCGGGGGAGGGTCAGGCGGATACGCAGTATTTT. Protein product: CASSSGEGQADTQYF.

The V call is TRBV30, the J call TRBJ1-2; 7 nucleotides line up with TRBD1. This CDR3 is 14 amino acids long. Germline CDR1 and CDR2: GTSNPN and SVGIG (reference sequence). V shed 4 bases and J 3 bases; nucleotides not matched to a gene: 8. The CDR3 DNA reads TGTGCCTGGACTCCCTGGACAGGTCACTATGGCTACACCTTC. Protein product: CAWTPWTGHYGYTF.

The chain carries TRBV5-1 and TRBJ2-3; 13 nucleotides agree with TRBD2. Germline values: CDR1 SGHRS, CDR2 YFSETQ. With V trimmed by 3 bases and J by 0 bases, 7 bases remained unmatched. The CDR3 has 18 amino acids. The CDR3 protein is CASSWTSGGPPSTDTQYF. CDR3 DNA: TGCGCCAGCAGCTGGACTAGCGGGGGCCCCCCTAGCACAGATACGCAGTATTTT.

The chain joins TRBV27 to TRBJ1-4; no firm D call. The V gene's germline CDR1 is MNHEY and CDR2 SMNVEV (reference sequence). V was cut by 8 bases and J by 7 bases, with 8 bases left in between. The CDR3 is 11 amino acids. Written as DNA, the CDR3 is TGTGCCAGCCGCGTTGGTGAAAAACTGTTTTTT. Translated: CASRVGEKLFF.

The chain recombines TRBV29-1 with TRBJ2-5; tentatively, D is TRBD1 or TRBD2 (6 bases each). This CDR3 contains 11 residues. Looked up from germline, CDR1 is SQVTM and CDR2 is ANQGSEA. V shed 7 bases and J shed 7 bases, with 13 bases lying between them. The CDR3 region has the DNA TGCAGCGCGGAGGGGGAAGGGACCCAGTACTTC. It codes for CSAEGEGTQYF. Drawing the rest from reference TRBV29-1 and TRBJ2-5, the complete variable domain is SAVISQKPSRDICQRGTSLTIQCQVDSQVTMMFWYRQQPGQSLTLIATANQGSEATYESGFVIDKFPISRPNLTFSTLTVSNMSPEDSSIYLCSAEGEGTQYFGPGTRLLVL.

The sample holds a few counts of this clone. V usage is TRBV29-1 and J usage is TRBJ2-4; perhaps TRBD1 as D (5 bases). Germline V gene lookup returns CDR1 SQVTM and CDR2 ANQGSEA. V dropped 3 bases and J dropped 4 bases, with 13 bases sitting between them. The CDR3 has 14 amino acids. CDR3 amino acids: CSVDTGDWKNIQYF. CDR3 sequence (DNA): TGCAGCGTTGACACAGGCGATTGGAAAAACATTCAGTACTTC.

The chain couples TRBV27 to TRBJ2-5; possibly TRBD2 for D (6 bases). CDR3 length: 11 amino acids. The germline gives CDR1 MNHEY, CDR2 SMNVEV (reference sequence). Trimming shortened V by 6 bases and J by 5 bases, and 7 bases separated the two germline ends. CDR3 sequence (DNA): TGTGCCAGCAGGGGAGGCGAGACCCAGTACTTC. Translating it yields CASRGGETQYF.